Listed below are T cell receptor beta chains from one sample, sequenced in a study of cytomegalovirus exposure and HLA in healthy donors. This table comes from immunoSEQ multiplex PCR, and its TCRdb copy is limited to in-frame clones, with some not included. The table has roughly 160,000 clones, roughly three quarters seen once. The material sequenced was PBMCs. These receptor sequences come from a woman aged 45 to 65 in good health and CMV-seropositive. CDR3s leave out the opening cysteine and the closing phenylalanine or tryptophan.

cdr3_aa j_call v_call
ASSLGQGGNTIY TRBJ1-3 TRBV6-6
ASRIGTGDNQPQH TRBJ1-5 TRBV2
ASSNGGSHTEAF TRBJ1-1 TRBV5-1
ASSSAALSEQY TRBJ2-7 TRBV7-2
ASSRQGFETQY TRBJ2-5 TRBV5-4
ASSVDPTGAYANYGYT TRBJ1-2 TRBV9
ASSALRDRINYGYT TRBJ1-2 TRBV7-2
ASSQDRDNQPQH TRBJ1-5 TRBV18
AISKDRNTEAF TRBJ1-1 TRBV10-3
ASSLVVAAGGMAQY TRBJ2-5 TRBV7-2